The rows below give T cell receptor beta chains drawn from one sample of a study of naive and memory T cell subsets. TCRdb used MiXCR to reprocess the 5' RACE reads, holding one entry per CDR3 protein. This sample has approximately 58,000 distinct CDR3 sequences; about 7% occur once, and the top ten carry roughly 9.7%. The receptors here all came from a male donor in good health. The CDR3 runs from the conserved cysteine through the conserved F or W. The D gene is left open where the match is weak. Clone size is given for some rows only: seen once, a few or many times, or a class if the clone is expanded.

j_gene,v_gene,d_gene,abundance,CDR3aa,CDR3nt
TRBJ2-1,TRBV2,.,many,CASSRNYNEQFF,TGTGCCAGCAGCCGGAACTACAATGAGCAGTTCTTC
TRBJ2-7,TRBV10-3,.,many,CAITSGTGSYEQYF,TGTGCCATCACCTCCGGGACGGGATCCTACGAGCAGTACTTC
TRBJ2-7,TRBV20-1,.,.,CSARQGSEQYF,TGCAGTGCTAGACAGGGGAGCGAGCAGTACTTC
TRBJ1-5,TRBV6-6,TRBD1,many,CASSYSTRIISDRDYQPQHF,TGTGCCAGCAGTTACTCGACCAGAATAATATCGGACAGGGATTATCAGCCCCAGCATTTT
TRBJ2-3,TRBV5-1,.,.,CASGSRTDTQYF,TGCGCCAGCGGTAGCCGCACAGATACGCAGTATTTT
TRBJ1-5,TRBV13,TRBD1,.,CGSSLRTGAQPQHF,TGTGGCAGCAGCCTACGGACAGGGGCTCAGCCCCAGCATTTT
TRBJ1-3,TRBV28,TRBD1,many,CASTLGGRGRGNTIYF,TGTGCCAGCACCCTGGGCGGCAGGGGGCGGGGAAACACCATATATTTT
TRBJ1-1,TRBV10-3,.,many,CAISDPGAGSTEAFF,TGTGCCATCAGTGATCCGGGCGCGGGGTCCACTGAAGCTTTCTTT
TRBJ1-1,TRBV27,.,many,CASSLLKGGEAFF,TGTGCCAGCAGTTTATTGAAAGGAGGCGAAGCTTTCTTT
TRBJ1-5,TRBV20-1,.,many,CSALDEVGDQPQHF,TGCAGTGCTTTGGACGAGGTGGGGGATCAGCCCCAGCATTTT
TRBJ2-1,TRBV20-1,TRBD2,many,CSARTSGSSYNEQFF,TGCAGTGCTAGGACTAGCGGGAGCTCCTACAATGAGCAGTTCTTC
TRBJ2-5,TRBV20-1,TRBD2,few,CSAREGSTSGKGLETQYF,TGCAGTGCTAGAGAAGGGTCGACTAGCGGGAAGGGGTTAGAGACCCAGTACTTC
TRBJ2-5,TRBV20-1,.,many,CSATSEGTQYF,TGCAGTGCTACTAGCGAGGGGACCCAGTACTTC
TRBJ2-3,TRBV2,.,.,CASRGASTQYF,TGTGCCAGCAGGGGAGCCAGTACGCAGTATTTT
TRBJ1-1,TRBV7-9,TRBD1,.,CASSNSGGTEAFF,TGTGCCAGCAGCAATTCAGGGGGCACTGAAGCTTTCTTT
TRBJ2-1,TRBV7-6,TRBD2,few,CASSPPPERGGEQFF,TGTGCCAGCAGCCCTCCCCCTGAGCGGGGGGGTGAGCAGTTCTTC
TRBJ2-3,TRBV5-1,.,few,CASSPPSGDGNTDTQYF,TGCGCCAGCAGCCCTCCTTCGGGGGACGGGAACACAGATACGCAGTATTTT
TRBJ2-2,TRBV6-5,TRBD2,few,CASSGGTSGSRPGELFF,TGTGCCAGCAGTGGGGGGACTAGCGGGAGTAGACCCGGGGAGCTGTTTTTT
TRBJ2-7,TRBV20-1,TRBD2,many,CSARVLAGGRYEQYF,TGCAGTGCTAGGGTTCTAGCGGGGGGGCGCTACGAGCAGTACTTC
TRBJ1-2,TRBV6-1,.,.,CASSEVNYGYTF,TGTGCCAGCAGTGAAGTAAACTATGGCTACACCTTC
TRBJ1-2,TRBV29-1,.,.,CSVPPEGSYGYTF,TGCAGCGTTCCACCGGAGGGGTCCTATGGCTACACCTTC
TRBJ2-7,TRBV29-1,.,.,CSDTLCAYEQYF,TGCAGCGACACCTTATGTGCCTACGAGCAGTACTTC
TRBJ1-6,TRBV27,TRBD1,.,CASSSLGTGVNSPLHF,TGTGCCAGCAGTTCCCTAGGGACAGGGGTTAATTCACCCCTCCACTTT
TRBJ2-1,TRBV15,TRBD1,few,CATSRVPSTGRHNEQFF,TGTGCCACCAGCAGAGTCCCTTCGACAGGGAGACACAATGAGCAGTTCTTC
TRBJ2-5,TRBV10-1,.,many,CASSESMIQYF,TGCGCCAGCAGTGAGTCGATGATCCAGTACTTC
TRBJ2-7,TRBV10-2,TRBD2,few,CASGGLIGTNYEQYF,TGCGCCAGCGGGGGTTTAATAGGGACTAACTACGAGCAGTACTTC
TRBJ1-3,TRBV7-8,.,few,CASSLMISGNTIYF,TGTGCCAGCAGCTTAATGATCTCTGGAAACACCATATATTTT
TRBJ2-3,TRBV29-1,.,medium-sized,CSVAGKSTDTQYF,TGCAGCGTTGCGGGAAAGAGCACAGATACGCAGTATTTT
TRBJ2-5,TRBV2,.,.,CASNEIQETQYF,TGTGCCAGCAACGAGATCCAAGAGACCCAGTACTTC
TRBJ2-2,TRBV9,.,.,CASSTSGELFF,TGTGCCAGCAGCACCTCAGGGGAGCTGTTTTTT
TRBJ2-1,TRBV7-9,.,many,CASGLIPSLNEQFF,TGTGCCAGCGGACTTATACCTAGCCTCAATGAGCAGTTCTTC
TRBJ1-1,TRBV11-2,.,few,CASSPPLTEAFF,TGTGCCAGCAGCCCCCCACTCACTGAAGCTTTCTTT
TRBJ2-2,TRBV7-9,.,few,CASRLTRGTGTGELFF,TGTGCCAGCAGGTTAACCAGGGGTACGGGCACCGGGGAGCTGTTTTTT
TRBJ2-2,TRBV15,TRBD1,.,CATSRDGQGAATGELFF,TGTGCCACCAGCAGAGATGGGCAGGGGGCCGCCACCGGGGAGCTGTTTTTT
TRBJ1-5,TRBV7-9,.,.,CASSSAGEEFNQPQHF,TGTGCCAGCAGCTCCGCAGGGGAGGAGTTCAATCAGCCCCAGCATTTT
TRBJ2-5,TRBV6-5,TRBD1,many,CASSYWDRGRETQYF,TGTGCCAGCAGTTACTGGGACAGGGGGCGAGAGACCCAGTACTTC
TRBJ2-1,TRBV10-3,.,.,CAISDLATYNEQFF,TGTGCCATCAGTGATCTAGCTACTTACAATGAGCAGTTCTTC
TRBJ2-1,TRBV6-5,TRBD2,few,CASSDPSGGVGDEQFF,TGTGCCAGCAGTGACCCTAGCGGGGGGGTAGGTGATGAGCAGTTCTTC
TRBJ1-6,TRBV3-1,.,many,CASSPRSGVNSPLHF,TGTGCCAGCAGCCCCCGTTCCGGGGTCAATTCACCCCTCCACTTT